This paragraph covers one T cell receptor beta chain sequence. This sample was included in a study of cytomegalovirus exposure and HLA in healthy donors. Germline CDR1 and CDR2: GTSNPN and SVGIG (reference sequence). The CDR3 covers 14 residues. With V trimmed by 4 bases and J by 2 bases, 5 bases remained unmatched. Both 60 Vbeta primers and 13 Jbeta primers went into the PCR. Method: immunoSEQ multiplex PCR; TCRdb's copy keeps in-frame clones and lacks some. The sample records 63,000 or so clones, around 70% being singletons. The source material was PBMCs. The genes are TRBV30 and TRBJ1-2; TRBD1 agrees at 9 bases. This sequence was found in a woman aged 25 to 39 in good health and CMV-seropositive. The CDR3 DNA follows: TGTGCCTGGACTAGGACAGGGGTCAACTATGGCTACACCTTC. It specifies CAWTRTGVNYGYTF.